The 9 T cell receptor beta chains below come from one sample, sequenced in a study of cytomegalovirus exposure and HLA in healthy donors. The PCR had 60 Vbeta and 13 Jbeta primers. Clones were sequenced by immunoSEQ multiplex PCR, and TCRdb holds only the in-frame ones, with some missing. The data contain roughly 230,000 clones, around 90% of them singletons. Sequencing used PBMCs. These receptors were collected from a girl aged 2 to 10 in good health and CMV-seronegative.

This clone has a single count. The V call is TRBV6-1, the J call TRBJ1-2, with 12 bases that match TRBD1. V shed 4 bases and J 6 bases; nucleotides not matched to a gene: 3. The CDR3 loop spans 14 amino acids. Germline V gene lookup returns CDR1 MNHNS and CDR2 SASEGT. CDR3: CASSAGTGGDGYTF. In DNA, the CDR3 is TGTGCCAGCAGTGCTGGGACAGGGGGCGATGGCTACACCTTC.

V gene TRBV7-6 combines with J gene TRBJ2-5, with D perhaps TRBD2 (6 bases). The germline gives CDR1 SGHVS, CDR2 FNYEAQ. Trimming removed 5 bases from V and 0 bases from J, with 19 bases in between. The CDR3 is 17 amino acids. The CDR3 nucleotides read TGTGCCAGCAGCCGACTAGATGGAGGGGTGTACCAAGAGACCCAGTACTTC. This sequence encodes CASSRLDGGVYQETQYF.

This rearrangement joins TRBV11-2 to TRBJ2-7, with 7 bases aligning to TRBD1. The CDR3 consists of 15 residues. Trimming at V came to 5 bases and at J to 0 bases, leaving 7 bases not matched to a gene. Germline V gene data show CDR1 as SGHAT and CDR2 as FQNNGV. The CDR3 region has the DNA TGTGCCAGCAGCGACGGGACAGCTTTCTCCTACGAGCAGTACTTC. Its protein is CASSDGTAFSYEQYF. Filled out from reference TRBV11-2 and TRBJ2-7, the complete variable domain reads EAGVAQSPRYKIIEKRQSVAFWCNPISGHATLYWYQQILGQGPKLLIQFQNNGVVDDSQLPKDRFSAERLKGVDSTLKIQPAKLEDSAVYLCASSDGTAFSYEQYFGPGTRLTVT.

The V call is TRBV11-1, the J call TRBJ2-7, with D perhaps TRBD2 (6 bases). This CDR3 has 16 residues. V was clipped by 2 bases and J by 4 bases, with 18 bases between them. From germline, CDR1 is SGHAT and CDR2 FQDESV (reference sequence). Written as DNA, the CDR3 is TGTGCCAGCAGCTTAATGGCCGGGACTTGGAGGTACGAGCAGTACTTC. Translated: CASSLMAGTWRYEQYF.

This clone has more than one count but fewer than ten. CDR3 coding DNA: TGCAGCGTCCTCCTCCGGGACTCCTCTGGAAACACCATATATTTT. This encodes CSVLLRDSSGNTIYF. The chain employs TRBV29-1 and TRBJ1-3; D is possibly TRBD1 (5 bases). Deletions cut 6 bases from V and 0 bases from J, with 15 bases between. CDR1 and CDR2 (germline): SQVTM, ANQGSEA. This CDR3 has 15 residues.

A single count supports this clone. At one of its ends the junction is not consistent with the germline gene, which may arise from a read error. For the CDR3, the DNA is TGCGCCAGCAGTGTGGGAAAGGACAGGGGGATCTCTGTGGCCAACGTCCTGACTTTC. Its protein product is CASSVGKDRGISVANVLTF. This chain joins TRBV10-2 and TRBJ2-6, with 10 bases matching TRBD1. The CDR3 loop spans 19 amino acids. Germline V gives CDR1 WSHSY, CDR2 SAAADI.

Written as DNA, the CDR3 is TGCAGCGTTGGAAACAGGGGAGGTCAGCCCCAGCATTTT. Translating it yields CSVGNRGGQPQHF. J is TRBJ1-5 and V is TRBV29-1; 7 bases are a match to TRBD1. V dropped 4 bases and J dropped 6; count of bases not matched to a gene: 6. CDR3 size: 13 residues. Germline lookup yields CDR1 SQVTM and CDR2 ANQGSEA. The complete variable domain, with remaining parts taken from reference TRBV29-1 and TRBJ1-5, reads SAVISQKPSRDICQRGTSLTIQCQVDSQVTMMFWYRQQPGQSLTLIATANQGSEATYESGFVIDKFPISRPNLTFSTLTVSNMSPEDSSIYLCSVGNRGGQPQHFGDGTRLSIL.

CDR3 nucleotides: TGTGCCAGCAGCCCCGCGGAAATCAACACTGAAGCTTTCTTT. Translation gives CASSPAEINTEAFF. The V and J genes are TRBV7-8 and TRBJ1-1; D is undetermined. CDR1 SGHVS and CDR2 FQNEAQ come from the germline V gene. The CDR3 spans 14 residues. Trimming shortened V by 5 bases and J by 2 bases, and 12 bases separated the two germline ends. Looking up the rest from reference TRBV7-8 and TRBJ1-1 gives the full variable domain: GAGVSQSPRYKVAKRGQDVALRCDPISGHVSLFWYQQALGQGPEFLTYFQNEAQLDKSGLPSDRFFAERPEGSVSTLKIQRTQQEDSAVYLCASSPAEINTEAFFGQGTRLTVV.

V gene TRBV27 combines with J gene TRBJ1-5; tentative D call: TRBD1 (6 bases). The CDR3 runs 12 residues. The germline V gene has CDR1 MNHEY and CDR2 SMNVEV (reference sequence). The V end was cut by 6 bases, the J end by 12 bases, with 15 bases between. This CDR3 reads CASRNQQGGQHF. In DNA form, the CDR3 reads TGTGCCAGCAGGAATCAGCAAGGGGGCCAGCATTTT.